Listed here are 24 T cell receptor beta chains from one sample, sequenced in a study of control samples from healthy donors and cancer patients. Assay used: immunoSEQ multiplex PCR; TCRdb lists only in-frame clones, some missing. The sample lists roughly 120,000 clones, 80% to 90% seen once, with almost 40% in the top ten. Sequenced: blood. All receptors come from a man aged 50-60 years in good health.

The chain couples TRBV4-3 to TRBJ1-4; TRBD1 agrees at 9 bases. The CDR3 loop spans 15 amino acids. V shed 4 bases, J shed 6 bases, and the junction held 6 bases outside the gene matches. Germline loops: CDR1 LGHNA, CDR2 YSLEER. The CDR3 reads CASSRETGGDEKLFF. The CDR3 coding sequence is TGCGCCAGCAGCCGAGAGACAGGGGGGGATGAAAAACTGTTTTTT.

CDR3 sequence (DNA): TGTGCCAGCAGCTTAGCAGGGGCTAAGAACACTGAAGCTTTCTTT. This gives the protein CASSLAGAKNTEAFF. This rearrangement joins TRBV7-2 to TRBJ1-1; D may be TRBD1 (5 bases). The V and J ends lost 0 bases and 1 base respectively, with 9 bases between them. CDR1 SGHTA and CDR2 FQGNSA come from the germline V gene. This CDR3 contains 15 residues.

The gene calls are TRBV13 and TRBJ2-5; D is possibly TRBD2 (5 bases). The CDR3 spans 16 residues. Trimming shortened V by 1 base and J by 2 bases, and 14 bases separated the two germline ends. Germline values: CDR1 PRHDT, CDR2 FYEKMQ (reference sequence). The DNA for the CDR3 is TGTGCCAGCAGCTTAGTACCGGGGTCCCCTCAAGAGACCCAGTACTTC. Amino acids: CASSLVPGSPQETQYF.

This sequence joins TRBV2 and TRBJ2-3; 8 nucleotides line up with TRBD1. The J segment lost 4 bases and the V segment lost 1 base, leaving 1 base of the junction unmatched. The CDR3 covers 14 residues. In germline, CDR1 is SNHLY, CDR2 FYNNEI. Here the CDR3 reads CASSEVTGADTQYF. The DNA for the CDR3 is TGTGCCAGCAGTGAAGTGACAGGGGCAGATACGCAGTATTTT. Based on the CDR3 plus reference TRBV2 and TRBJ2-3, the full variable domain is EPEVTQTPSHQVTQMGQEVILRCVPISNHLYFYWYRQILGQKVEFLVSFYNNEISEKSEIFDDQFSVERPDGSNFTLKIRSTKLEDSAMYFCASSEVTGADTQYFGPGTRLTVL.

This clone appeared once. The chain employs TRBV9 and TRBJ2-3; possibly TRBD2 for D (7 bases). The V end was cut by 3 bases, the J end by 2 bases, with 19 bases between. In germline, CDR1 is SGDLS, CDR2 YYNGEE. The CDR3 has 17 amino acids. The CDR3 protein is CASSAEGGRDYTDTQYF. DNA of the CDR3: TGTGCCAGCAGCGCAGAAGGGGGGAGGGATTACACAGATACGCAGTATTTT.

The CDR3 sequence is CASSYSVVSIEKLFF. As DNA, the CDR3 is TGTGCCAGCAGTTACTCGGTCGTTTCTATTGAAAAACTGTTTTTT. This sequence joins TRBV6-5 and TRBJ1-4; no clear D gene. The CDR3 runs 15 residues. Trimming removed 0 bases from V and 7 bases from J, with 12 bases in between. CDR1 is MNHEY, CDR2 SVGAGI, per germline.

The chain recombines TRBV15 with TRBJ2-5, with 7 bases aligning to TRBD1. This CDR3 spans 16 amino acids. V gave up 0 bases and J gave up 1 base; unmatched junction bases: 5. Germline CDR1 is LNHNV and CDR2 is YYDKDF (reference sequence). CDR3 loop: CATSRDIDRVQETQYF. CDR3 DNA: TGTGCCACCAGCAGAGATATAGACAGGGTCCAAGAGACCCAGTACTTC.

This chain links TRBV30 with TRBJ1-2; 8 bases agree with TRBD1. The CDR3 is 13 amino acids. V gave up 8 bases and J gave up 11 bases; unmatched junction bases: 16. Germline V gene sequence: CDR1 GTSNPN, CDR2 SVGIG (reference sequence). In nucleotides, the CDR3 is TGTGCCGGAGGGACAGGAGGCTTTATAGGATACACCTTC. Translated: CAGGTGGFIGYTF.

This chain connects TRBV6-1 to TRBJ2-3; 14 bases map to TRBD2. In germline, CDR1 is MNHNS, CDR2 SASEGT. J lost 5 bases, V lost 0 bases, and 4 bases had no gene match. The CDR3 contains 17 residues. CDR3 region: CASSEAGLAGGGDTQYF. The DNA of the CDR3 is TGTGCCAGCAGTGAAGCTGGACTAGCGGGGGGAGGAGATACGCAGTATTTT.

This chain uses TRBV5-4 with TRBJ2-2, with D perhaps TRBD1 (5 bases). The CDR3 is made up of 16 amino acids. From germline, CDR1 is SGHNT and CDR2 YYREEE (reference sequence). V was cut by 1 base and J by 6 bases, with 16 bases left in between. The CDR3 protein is CASSLKQVVVAGELFF. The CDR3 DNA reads TGTGCCAGCAGCTTGAAACAGGTGGTAGTCGCCGGGGAGCTGTTTTTT.

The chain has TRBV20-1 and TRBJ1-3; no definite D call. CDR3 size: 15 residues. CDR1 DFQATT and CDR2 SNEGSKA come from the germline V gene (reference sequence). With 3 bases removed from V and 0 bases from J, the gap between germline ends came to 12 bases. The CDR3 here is CSASATVSSGNTIYF. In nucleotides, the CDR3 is TGCAGTGCTAGTGCCACCGTAAGCTCTGGAAACACCATATATTTT.

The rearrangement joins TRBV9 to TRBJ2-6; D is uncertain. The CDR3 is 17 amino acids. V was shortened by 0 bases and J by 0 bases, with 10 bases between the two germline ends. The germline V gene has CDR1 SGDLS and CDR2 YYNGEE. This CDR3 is CASSVAEVSSGANVLTF. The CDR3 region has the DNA TGTGCCAGCAGCGTAGCTGAGGTCAGCTCTGGGGCCAACGTCCTGACTTTC.

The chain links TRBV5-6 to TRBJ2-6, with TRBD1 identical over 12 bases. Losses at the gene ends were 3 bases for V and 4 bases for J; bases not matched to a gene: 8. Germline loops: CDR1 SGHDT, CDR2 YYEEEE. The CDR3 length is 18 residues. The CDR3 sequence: CASSSPGQGARGANVLTF. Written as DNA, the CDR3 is TGTGCCAGCAGCTCACCGGGACAGGGGGCGCGGGGGGCCAACGTCCTGACTTTC.

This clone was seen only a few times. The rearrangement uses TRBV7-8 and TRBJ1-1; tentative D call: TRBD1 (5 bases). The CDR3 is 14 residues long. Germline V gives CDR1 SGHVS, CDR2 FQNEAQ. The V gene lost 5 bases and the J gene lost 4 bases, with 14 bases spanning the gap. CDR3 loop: CASSLRDGGTEAFF. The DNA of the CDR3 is TGTGCCAGCAGCCTCAGGGACGGGGGCACTGAAGCTTTCTTT. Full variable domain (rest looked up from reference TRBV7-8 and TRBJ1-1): GAGVSQSPRYKVAKRGQDVALRCDPISGHVSLFWYQQALGQGPEFLTYFQNEAQLDKSGLPSDRFFAERPEGSVSTLKIQRTQQEDSAVYLCASSLRDGGTEAFFGQGTRLTVV.

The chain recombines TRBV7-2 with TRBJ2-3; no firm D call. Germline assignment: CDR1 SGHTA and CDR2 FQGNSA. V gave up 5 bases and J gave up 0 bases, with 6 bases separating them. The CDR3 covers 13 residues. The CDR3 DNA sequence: TGTGCCAGCAGCCCCGACAGCACAGATACGCAGTATTTT. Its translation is CASSPDSTDTQYF.

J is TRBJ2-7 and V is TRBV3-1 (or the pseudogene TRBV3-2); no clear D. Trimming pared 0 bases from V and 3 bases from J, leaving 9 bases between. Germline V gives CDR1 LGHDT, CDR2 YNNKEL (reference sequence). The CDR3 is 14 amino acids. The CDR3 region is CASSQERWLYEQYF. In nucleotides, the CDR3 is TGTGCCAGCAGCCAAGAACGTTGGCTCTACGAGCAGTACTTC.

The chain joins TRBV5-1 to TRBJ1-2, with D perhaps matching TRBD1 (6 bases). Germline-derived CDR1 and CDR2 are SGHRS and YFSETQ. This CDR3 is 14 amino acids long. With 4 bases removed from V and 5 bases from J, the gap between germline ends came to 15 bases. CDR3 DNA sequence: TGCGCCAGCAGCGCGGGGGGCGCTGGGTATGGCTACACCTTC. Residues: CASSAGGAGYGYTF.

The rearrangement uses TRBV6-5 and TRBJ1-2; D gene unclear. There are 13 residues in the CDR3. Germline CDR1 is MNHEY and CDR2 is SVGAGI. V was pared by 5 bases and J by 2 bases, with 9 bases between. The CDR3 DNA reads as TGTGCCAGCAGTACACCCCCAAACTATGGCTACACCTTC. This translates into CASSTPPNYGYTF.

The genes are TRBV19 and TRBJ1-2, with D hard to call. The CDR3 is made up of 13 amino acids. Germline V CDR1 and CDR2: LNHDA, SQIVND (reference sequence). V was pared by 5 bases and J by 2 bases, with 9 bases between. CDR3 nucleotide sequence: TGTGCCAGTAGTCGTTCAGCAAACTATGGCTACACCTTC. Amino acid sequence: CASSRSANYGYTF.

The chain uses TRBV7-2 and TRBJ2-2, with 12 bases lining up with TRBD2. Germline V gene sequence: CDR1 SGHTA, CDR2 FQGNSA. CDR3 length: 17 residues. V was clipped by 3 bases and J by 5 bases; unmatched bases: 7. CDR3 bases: TGTGCCAGCAGCTTTCGGCTAGCGGGGGGGCGGACCGGGGAGCTGTTTTTT. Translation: CASSFRLAGGRTGELFF.

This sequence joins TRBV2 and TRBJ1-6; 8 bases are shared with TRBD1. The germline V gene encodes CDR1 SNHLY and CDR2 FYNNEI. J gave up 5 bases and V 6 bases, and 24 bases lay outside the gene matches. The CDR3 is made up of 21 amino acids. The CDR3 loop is CASRGTGRLLEGGLNNSPLHF. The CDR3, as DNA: TGTGCCAGCAGAGGGACAGGCCGTCTACTAGAGGGAGGATTGAATAATTCACCCCTCCACTTT. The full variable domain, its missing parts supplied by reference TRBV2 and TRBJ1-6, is EPEVTQTPSHQVTQMGQEVILRCVPISNHLYFYWYRQILGQKVEFLVSFYNNEISEKSEIFDDQFSVERPDGSNFTLKIRSTKLEDSAMYFCASRGTGRLLEGGLNNSPLHFGNGTRLTVT.

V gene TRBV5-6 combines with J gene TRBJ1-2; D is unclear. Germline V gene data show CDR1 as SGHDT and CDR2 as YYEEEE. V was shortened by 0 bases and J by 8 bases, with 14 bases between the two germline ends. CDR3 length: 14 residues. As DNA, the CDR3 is TGTGCCAGCAGCTTGGCCCGGGGTTTTGGAGGCTACACCTTC. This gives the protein CASSLARGFGGYTF.

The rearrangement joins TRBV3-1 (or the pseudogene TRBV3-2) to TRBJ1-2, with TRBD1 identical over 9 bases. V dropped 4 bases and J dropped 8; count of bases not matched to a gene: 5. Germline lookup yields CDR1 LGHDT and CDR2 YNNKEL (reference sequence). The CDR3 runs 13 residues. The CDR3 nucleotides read TGTGCCAGCAGCCCGGGACAGGGTGCCGGCTACACCTTC. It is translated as CASSPGQGAGYTF.

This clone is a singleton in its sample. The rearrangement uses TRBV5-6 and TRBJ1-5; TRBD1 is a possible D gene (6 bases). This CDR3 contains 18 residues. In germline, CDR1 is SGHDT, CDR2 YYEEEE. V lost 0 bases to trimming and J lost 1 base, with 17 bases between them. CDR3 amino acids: CASSLGRGWQKSNQPQHF. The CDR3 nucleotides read TGTGCCAGCAGCTTGGGTAGGGGGTGGCAGAAGAGCAATCAGCCCCAGCATTTT.